This T cell receptor (beta chain) was obtained from a study of cytomegalovirus exposure and HLA in healthy donors. Findings and caveats of the study: The authors listed approximately 150 TCR beta chains as cytomegalovirus-associated.

The donors were in the roughly 130-subject validation cohort, distinct from the roughly 600-subject first cohort. Only one count was recorded for this clone. Its specificity is not known. This CDR3 region has 14 residues. Germline V gene data show CDR1 as WSHSY and CDR2 as SAAADI. Losses at the gene ends were 6 bases for V and 3 bases for J; bases not matched to a gene: 5. The assay was immunoSEQ multiplex PCR, and TCRdb's table has in-frame clones only and misses some. The table shows roughly 200,000 clones, with around 82% occurring only once. Sequencing was done on a sample of PBMCs. The V call is TRBV10-2, the J call TRBJ2-1; 7 bases align to TRBD2. The TCR comes from a woman between 18 and 29 years old in good health and CMV-seropositive. CDR3 loop: CASSKRGLYNEQFF. For the CDR3, the DNA is TGCGCCAGCAGCAAGCGGGGTCTCTACAATGAGCAGTTCTTC.